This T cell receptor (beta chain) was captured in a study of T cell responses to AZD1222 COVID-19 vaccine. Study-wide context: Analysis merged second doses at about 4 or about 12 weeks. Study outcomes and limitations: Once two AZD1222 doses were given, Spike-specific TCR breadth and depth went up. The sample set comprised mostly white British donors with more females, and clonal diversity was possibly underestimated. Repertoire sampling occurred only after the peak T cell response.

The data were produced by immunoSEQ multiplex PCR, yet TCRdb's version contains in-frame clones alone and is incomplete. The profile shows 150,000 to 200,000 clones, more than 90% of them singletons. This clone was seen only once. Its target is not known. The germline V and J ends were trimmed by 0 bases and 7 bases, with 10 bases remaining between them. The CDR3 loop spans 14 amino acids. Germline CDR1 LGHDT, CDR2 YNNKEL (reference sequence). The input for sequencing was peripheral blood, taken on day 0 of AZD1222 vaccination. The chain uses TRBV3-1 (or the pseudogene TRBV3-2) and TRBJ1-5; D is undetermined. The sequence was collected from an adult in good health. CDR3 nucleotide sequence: TGTGCCAGCAGCCAAGATCCCGCCGCCCAGCCCCAGCATTTT. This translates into CASSQDPAAQPQHF.